A selection of T cell receptor beta chains follows, all from one sample in a study of T cell responses to AZD1222 COVID-19 vaccine. The repertoire was sequenced with immunoSEQ multiplex PCR; TCRdb's copy has only in-frame clones and lacks some. The sample lists 180,000 or so clones, about 94% occurring once. Sequences were derived from peripheral blood, sampled 28 days after the second AZD1222 dose. These receptors originate from an adult who received the AZD1222 COVID-19 vaccine. Both conserved end residues are part of each CDR3. A D gene is named only where the DNA matches it firmly. Where a row states a size, it is once, few, many or the class of an expanded clone; other rows omit it.

J,V,D,size,CDR3,DNA
TRBJ2-7,TRBV7-9,NA,NA,CASSPPGTYEQYF,TGTGCCAGCAGCCCGCCGGGGACCTACGAGCAGTACTTC
TRBJ1-2,TRBV10-1,NA,once,CASSAGARGGYTF,TGCGCCAGCAGCGCCGGGGCCAGAGGTGGCTACACCTTC
TRBJ1-6,TRBV30,NA,NA,CAWSVLALSSYNSPLHF,TGTGCCTGGAGTGTACTTGCCCTCAGCTCCTATAATTCACCCCTCCACTTT
TRBJ2-7,TRBV7-2,NA,NA,CASSFSPASSYEQYF,TGTGCCAGCAGCTTCTCTCCTGCGAGCTCCTACGAGCAGTACTTC
TRBJ2-5,TRBV9,NA,NA,CASSRSPVGETQYF,TGTGCCAGCAGCCGAAGCCCGGTTGGGGAGACCCAGTACTTC
TRBJ2-6,TRBV9,NA,NA,CASRRDAHSGANVLTF,TGTGCCAGCAGAAGGGACGCGCACTCTGGGGCCAACGTCCTGACTTTC
TRBJ1-6,TRBV6-5,NA,once,CASTSQYNSPLHF,TGTGCCAGCACGAGCCAGTATAATTCACCCCTCCACTTT
TRBJ2-5,TRBV3-1/TRBV3-2,NA,NA,CASSQDPGTLYQETQYF,TGTGCCAGCAGCCAAGATCCCGGGACTTTGTACCAAGAGACCCAGTACTTC
TRBJ1-3,TRBV25-1,NA,NA,CASSVNHGTSGNTIYF,TGTGCCAGCAGTGTCAATCACGGAACCTCTGGAAACACCATATATTTT
TRBJ2-3,TRBV7-3,TRBD2,NA,CASSSGLAGGRTQYF,TGTGCCAGCAGCTCCGGACTAGCGGGGGGTAGAACGCAGTATTTT
TRBJ1-1,TRBV6-1,NA,NA,CASSERKSALNAEAFF,TGTGCCAGCAGTGAAAGGAAAAGTGCCTTGAACGCTGAAGCTTTCTTT